This TCR beta chain was documented in a study of CD8 T cells in ankylosing spondylitis. Overall study results and limits: Disease-linked clones bore a CD8+ phenotype and were relatively rare in peripheral blood. Ankylosing spondylitis blood appeared to carry a characteristic TCR beta motif of roughly eight highly homologous variants. Significant enrichment of disease-linked clones was reported in matched ankylosing spondylitis synovial fluid.

The CDR3 is 12 residues long. The germline V gene encodes CDR1 PRHDT and CDR2 FYEKMQ (reference sequence). Details on this clonotype: Its target is unknown. At one boundary the junction diverges from the germline segment, which might be a read error.

In TCRdb, the 5' RACE reads were re-called with MiXCR into one record per CDR3 protein. The repertoire has 350,000 to 400,000 distinct CDR3 sequences, roughly 20% of them found once; the top ten carry over 10%. Material for sequencing was blood, either unsorted or a sorted T cell fraction (not recorded which). This chain connects TRBV13 to TRBJ2-1; the D call may be TRBD1 or TRBD2 (5 bases each). This clonotype was sampled from a male donor with ankylosing spondylitis or in good health (not recorded which). The DNA for the CDR3 is TGTGCCAGCAGCTCCACTCGGGACCGCTATATCTTC. Translated: CASSSTRDRYIF.